This TCR beta chain was profiled in a study of early T cells in non-severe SARS-CoV-2 infection. The CDR3 is 16 residues long. V dropped 3 bases and J dropped 4 bases, with 18 bases sitting between them. Germline V gene sequence: CDR1 KGHSH, CDR2 LQKENI. Overall study results and limits: A preference for anti-spike CD8 responses marked VDJdb matching, which missed private and CD4 specificities.

On this clonotype itself: Its antigen is still unknown.

TCRdb passed the 5' RACE reads through MiXCR, listing each CDR3 protein once. The table has approximately 37,000 distinct CDR3 sequences, roughly 5% seen once. This sequence was found in an adult who was a healthcare worker with PCR-confirmed SARS-CoV-2 infection or an uninfected control (not recorded which). The chain has TRBV18 and TRBJ1-1; D gene ambiguous. The material sequenced was whole blood, taken at baseline. CDR3 amino acids: CASSPSGGNWGTEAFF. CDR3 bases: TGTGCCAGCTCACCCTCGGGCGGCAACTGGGGCACTGAAGCTTTCTTT.